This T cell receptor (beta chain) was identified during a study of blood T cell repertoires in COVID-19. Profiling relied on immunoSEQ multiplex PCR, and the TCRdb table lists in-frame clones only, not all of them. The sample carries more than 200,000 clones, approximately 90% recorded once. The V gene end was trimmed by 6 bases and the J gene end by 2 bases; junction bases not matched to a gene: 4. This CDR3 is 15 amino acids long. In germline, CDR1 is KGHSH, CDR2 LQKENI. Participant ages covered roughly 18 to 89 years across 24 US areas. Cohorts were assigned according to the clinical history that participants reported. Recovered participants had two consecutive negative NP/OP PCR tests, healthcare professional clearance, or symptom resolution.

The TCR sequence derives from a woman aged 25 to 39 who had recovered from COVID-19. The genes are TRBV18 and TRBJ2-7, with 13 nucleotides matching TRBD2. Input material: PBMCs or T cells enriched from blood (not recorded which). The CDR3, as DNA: TGTGCCAGCTCGGGGACTAGCGGGGCCACCTACGAGCAGTACTTC. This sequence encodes CASSGTSGATYEQYF.